This entry lists 25 T cell receptor beta chains sequenced from one sample in a study of identical twins' blood T cells. MiXCR, run by TCRdb on the 5' RACE reads, gives a single entry per CDR3 protein. Of 300,000 to 400,000 distinct CDR3 sequences listed, under 30% were seen once; the top ten hold about 6%. Sample: PBMCs. The receptors come from a woman between 18 and 50 years old in good health.

This clonotype has only a few counts. The gene calls are TRBV12-3 or TRBV12-4 and TRBJ1-4; D is unresolved. The CDR3 consists of 14 residues. Trimming left V 7 bases short and J 4 bases short, with 13 bases between. CDR3 loop: CASTRTGLNEKLFF. The CDR3, as DNA: TGTGCCAGCACTAGGACGGGTCTTAATGAAAAACTGTTTTTT.

This clonotype was seen more than once but under ten times. A read error may be the cause here, since a much bigger clone is one base away. Given the absence of the conserved phenylalanine or tryptophan at the CDR3 end, a read error is likely. J is TRBJ2-7 and V is TRBV9; 11 bases line up with TRBD2. This CDR3 is built from 13 residues. V was pared by 6 bases and J by 3 bases, with 2 bases of the junction left unmatched. Germline assignment: CDR1 SGDLS and CDR2 YYNGEE. The CDR3 spells CASTSGGIYEQYL. The DNA for the CDR3 is TGTGCCAGCACTAGCGGGGGGATCTACGAGCAGTACCTC.

The V gene is TRBV5-1, the J gene TRBJ2-5; D gene ambiguous. The CDR3 covers 13 residues. V lost 2 bases, J lost 5 bases, and 10 bases lay in between. Germline-derived CDR1 and CDR2 are SGHRS and YFSETQ. CDR3 nucleotides: TGCGCCAGCAGCTTTTACGAGGTTGAGACCCAGTACTTC. Protein product: CASSFYEVETQYF. The variable domain in full, completed from reference TRBV5-1 and TRBJ2-5, reads KAGVTQTPRYLIKTRGQQVTLSCSPISGHRSVSWYQQTPGQGLQFLFEYFSETQRNKGNFPGRFSGRQFSNSRSEMNVSTLELGDSALYLCASSFYEVETQYFGPGTRLLVL.

This rearrangement joins TRBV2 to TRBJ2-5, with TRBD2 identical over 7 bases. The V gene's germline CDR1 is SNHLY and CDR2 FYNNEI. V lost 8 bases, J lost 7 bases, and 4 bases stayed unmatched. This CDR3 spans 11 amino acids. CDR3 protein: CASGDYLTQYF. In nucleotides, the CDR3 is TGTGCCAGCGGGGACTATCTGACCCAGTACTTC.

This clonotype appeared a single time. J is TRBJ2-1 and V is TRBV15; tentatively, D is TRBD2 (6 bases). V lost 1 base and J lost 8, with 12 bases in between. Germline V gene data show CDR1 as LNHNV and CDR2 as YYDKDF (reference sequence). The CDR3 extends over 14 amino acids. CDR3 sequence: CATSRVIGEDEQFF. DNA of the CDR3: TGTGCCACCAGCAGAGTAATAGGGGAGGATGAGCAGTTCTTC.

This clonotype was seen more than once but under ten times. The chain uses TRBV11-2 and TRBJ2-5; the match to TRBD2 covers 12 bases. CDR1 and CDR2 from the germline V gene are SGHAT and FQNNGV. Trimming cost V 4 bases and J 1 base; bases outside gene matches: 13. The CDR3 is made up of 19 amino acids. This chain's CDR3 is CASSWRLAGDTSVQETQYF. CDR3 nucleotides: TGTGCCAGCAGCTGGAGACTAGCGGGGGACACATCGGTCCAAGAGACCCAGTACTTC.

This clonotype appeared a few times. The rearrangement joins TRBV5-6 to TRBJ1-2; D is undetermined. Looked up from germline, CDR1 is SGHDT and CDR2 is YYEEEE. The V end lost 4 bases, the J end lost 6 bases, and 16 bases lay between the germline ends. The CDR3 has 14 amino acids. CDR3 DNA: TGTGCCAGCAGCCCGTCACCGCTAGACGATGGCTACACCTTC. As protein: CASSPSPLDDGYTF.

This clonotype was detected only a few times. The chain recombines TRBV18 with TRBJ1-3; the match to TRBD1 covers 8 bases. V shed 4 bases, J shed 0 bases, and the junction held 8 bases outside the gene matches. Germline loops: CDR1 KGHSH, CDR2 LQKENI. The CDR3 has 17 amino acids. CDR3 amino acids: CASSLMDRAFSGNTIYF. DNA of the CDR3: TGTGCCAGCTCACTGATGGACAGGGCCTTCTCTGGAAACACCATATATTTT.

For the CDR3, the DNA is TGTGCCAGCAGCCCTAGGACCTTTCCTTACGAGCAGTACTTC. Translating it yields CASSPRTFPYEQYF. The V call is TRBV7-6, the J call TRBJ2-7, with D unresolved. This CDR3 is 14 amino acids long. CDR1 and CDR2 from the germline V gene are SGHVS and FNYEAQ. Deletions cut 5 bases from V and 4 bases from J, with 15 bases between.

The V and J genes are TRBV15 and TRBJ2-7; 10 nucleotides match TRBD2. Germline V CDR1 and CDR2: LNHNV, YYDKDF (reference sequence). The CDR3 length is 14 residues. V dropped 2 bases and J dropped 7; count of bases not matched to a gene: 5. CDR3 region: CATSRLAGVYEQYF. In nucleotides, the CDR3 is TGTGCCACCAGCAGACTAGCGGGAGTATATGAGCAGTACTTC.

CDR3 DNA: TGCGCCAGCAGCCAAGATGCGTGCAGGCAAGACGGAAACACCATATATTTT. Residues: CASSQDACRQDGNTIYF. V usage is TRBV4-1 and J usage is TRBJ1-3; D is undetermined. This CDR3 has 17 residues. Germline values: CDR1 MGHRA, CDR2 YSYEKL. V dropped 0 bases and J dropped 4 bases, with 16 bases sitting between them.

This clonotype has only a few counts. The gene calls are TRBV7-2 and TRBJ1-2, with a weak D call TRBD1 (5 bases). Germline loops: CDR1 SGHTA, CDR2 FQGNSA. V lost 2 bases and J 4 bases, leaving 8 bases between the germline ends. The CDR3 totals 13 residues. For the CDR3, the DNA is TGTGCCAGCAGCTTATCAAGGGGCTATGGCTACACCTTC. This gives the protein CASSLSRGYGYTF.

The chain links TRBV28 to TRBJ2-3; tentatively, D is TRBD1 or TRBD2 (5 bases each). V lost 1 base, J lost 6 bases, and 11 bases lay in between. Germline V lookup: CDR1 MDHEN, CDR2 SYDVKM. This CDR3 is 14 amino acids long. CDR3 coding DNA: TGTGCCAGCAGTTTATCGTACGGGACCGATACGCAGTATTTT. It encodes CASSLSYGTDTQYF.

This clonotype was found many times. V is TRBV18 and J is TRBJ1-1; possible D gene TRBD1, 5 bases. The germline gives CDR1 KGHSH, CDR2 LQKENI. This CDR3 spans 16 amino acids. Trimming pared 3 bases from V and 2 bases from J, leaving 16 bases between. The CDR3 sequence: CASSPAVGTRNTEAFF. The CDR3 DNA sequence: TGTGCCAGCTCACCCGCGGTAGGGACGCGAAACACTGAAGCTTTCTTT. The variable domain in full, with the rest retrieved from reference TRBV18 and TRBJ1-1, is NAGVMQNPRHLVRRRGQEARLRCSPMKGHSHVYWYRQLPEEGLKFMVYLQKENIIDESGMPKERFSAEFPKEGPSILRIQQVVRGDSAAYFCASSPAVGTRNTEAFFGQGTRLTVV.

This clonotype was detected only a few times. The chain has TRBV29-1 and TRBJ2-3, with TRBD1 as a possible D gene (7 bases). The CDR3 length is 14 residues. V gave up 3 bases and J gave up 0 bases, with 10 bases separating them. Per the germline V gene, CDR1 is SQVTM and CDR2 is ANQGSEA. DNA for the CDR3: TGCAGCGTTGAGGGGGGACAGAGCACAGATACGCAGTATTTT. Translation: CSVEGGQSTDTQYF.

This rearrangement joins TRBV20-1 to TRBJ2-1, with a possible D match to TRBD2 (7 bases). Germline assignment: CDR1 DFQATT and CDR2 SNEGSKA (reference sequence). V lost 6 bases and J lost 0, with 18 bases in between. This CDR3 comprises 16 residues. The CDR3: CSANEGGFASYNEQFF. The CDR3 nucleotides read TGCAGTGCCAATGAGGGGGGGTTCGCCTCCTACAATGAGCAGTTCTTC.

This sequence joins TRBV3-1 and TRBJ2-2, with no clear D. CDR1 LGHDT and CDR2 YNNKEL come from the germline V gene (reference sequence). The CDR3 is 13 residues long. V shed 1 base and J shed 8 bases, with 8 bases lying between them. The CDR3 sequence is CASSQGGGGELFF. As DNA, the CDR3 is TGTGCCAGCAGCCAAGGAGGCGGTGGGGAGCTGTTTTTT.

This clonotype was found many times. V gene TRBV18 combines with J gene TRBJ2-3; D is ambiguous. Between the trimmed V and J ends, which lost 0 bases and 2 bases, there was a span of 9 bases. This CDR3 has 15 amino acids. The germline V gene has CDR1 KGHSH and CDR2 LQKENI. DNA for the CDR3: TGTGCCAGCTCACCACCTATAGGATTCACAGATACGCAGTATTTT. Its translation: CASSPPIGFTDTQYF.

This clonotype was found a few times. V usage is TRBV29-1 and J usage is TRBJ1-5; 9 positions match TRBD1. Trimming cost V 3 bases and J 7 bases; bases outside gene matches: 4. The germline CDR1 and CDR2 sequences are SQVTM and ANQGSEA. The CDR3 spans 13 residues. CDR3 in amino acids: CSVEGQGGQPQHF. For the CDR3, the DNA is TGCAGCGTTGAGGGACAGGGTGGGCAGCCCCAGCATTTT. The full variable domain, in which reference TRBV29-1 and TRBJ1-5 provide the parts outside the CDR3, is SAVISQKPSRDICQRGTSLTIQCQVDSQVTMMFWYRQQPGQSLTLIATANQGSEATYESGFVIDKFPISRPNLTFSTLTVSNMSPEDSSIYLCSVEGQGGQPQHFGDGTRLSIL.

The chain is built from TRBV5-1 and TRBJ2-3; 8 bases map to TRBD2. V was pared by 0 bases and J by 4 bases, with 7 bases of the junction left unmatched. The CDR3 extends over 16 amino acids. From germline, CDR1 is SGHRS and CDR2 YFSETQ. Here the CDR3 DNA reads TGCGCCAGCAGCTTGGTTGGTAGCGGGGACGCAGATACGCAGTATTTT. Its translation: CASSLVGSGDADTQYF.

This chain joins TRBV4-1 and TRBJ1-2; D gene unclear. Trimming pared 1 base from V and 9 bases from J, leaving 12 bases between. CDR3 length: 13 amino acids. The germline V gene encodes CDR1 MGHRA and CDR2 YSYEKL. The chain's CDR3 is CASSQGQTRSYTF. The DNA for the CDR3 is TGCGCCAGCAGCCAAGGACAAACCCGGAGCTACACCTTC.

The rearrangement joins TRBV7-9 to TRBJ2-1, with D perhaps TRBD1 (5 bases). Trimming pared 1 base from V and 0 bases from J, leaving 16 bases between. The germline CDR1 and CDR2 sequences are SEHNR and FQNEAQ (reference sequence). CDR3 length: 18 amino acids. The CDR3 spells CASSLGNRLTSSYNEQFF. CDR3 nucleotide sequence: TGTGCCAGCAGCTTAGGTAACAGGTTGACGAGCTCCTACAATGAGCAGTTCTTC.

The rearrangement links TRBV20-1 to TRBJ2-5, with D uncertain. Germline lookup yields CDR1 DFQATT and CDR2 SNEGSKA (reference sequence). This CDR3 contains 13 residues. The ends were cut back, 3 bases at V and 4 bases at J, with 12 bases in the middle. DNA for the CDR3: TGCAGTGCTAGTGCTAGAGGTGGAGAGACCCAGTACTTC. Its protein product is CSASARGGETQYF.

The rearrangement joins TRBV6-5 to TRBJ1-2; D remains unclear. From germline, CDR1 is MNHEY and CDR2 SVGAGI. V was cut by 7 bases and J by 4 bases, with 13 bases left in between. The length of the CDR3 is 13 residues. The CDR3 DNA is TGTGCCAGCAAGCGGCAGGTTACCTATGGCTACACCTTC. Residues: CASKRQVTYGYTF.

The table lists this clonotype with a count of one. This may arise from a read error, as a much more abundant clone is one base away. The chain couples TRBV6-5 to TRBJ2-1; 10 nucleotides line up with TRBD2. The germline V gene has CDR1 MNHEY and CDR2 SVGAGI. CDR3 length: 15 amino acids. This chain's CDR3 is CASSYVLAGGNGQFF. The CDR3 DNA is TGTGCCAGCAGTTATGTATTAGCGGGGGGCAATGGGCAGTTCTTC.